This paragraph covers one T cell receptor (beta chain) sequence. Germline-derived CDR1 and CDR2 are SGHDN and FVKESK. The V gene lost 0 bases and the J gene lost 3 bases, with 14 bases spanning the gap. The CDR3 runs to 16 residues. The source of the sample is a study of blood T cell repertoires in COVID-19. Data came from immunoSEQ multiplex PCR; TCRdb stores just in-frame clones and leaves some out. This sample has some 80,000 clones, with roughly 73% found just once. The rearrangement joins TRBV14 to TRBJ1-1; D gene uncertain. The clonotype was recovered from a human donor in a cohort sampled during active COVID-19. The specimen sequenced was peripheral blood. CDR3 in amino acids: CASSQEVRAPYTEAFF. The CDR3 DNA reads TGTGCCAGCAGCCAAGAAGTGAGGGCCCCATACACTGAAGCTTTCTTT.